Listed here are 6 T cell receptor beta chains from one sample, sequenced in a study of blood T cell repertoires in COVID-19. Some clones are missing from TCRdb's copy, which holds only in-frame ones; the method was immunoSEQ multiplex PCR. The sample yields roughly 280,000 clones, around nine tenths seen once. The material sequenced was peripheral blood. The receptors were gathered from a woman aged 30 to 39 with COVID-19, enrolled during active disease.

Points on this clone: The sample has other DNA sequences that encode this CDR3 too. The gene calls are TRBV6-5 and TRBJ2-7; TRBD1 might be the D (6 bases). V lost 6 bases, J lost 3 bases, and 12 bases lay in between. The CDR3 has 13 amino acids. Germline V gives CDR1 MNHEY, CDR2 SVGAGI. The CDR3 loop reads CASSQGPSYEQYF. CDR3 DNA sequence: TGTGCCAGCAGCCAGGGGCCAAGCTACGAGCAGTACTTC.

The chain couples TRBV28 to TRBJ1-5; 7 bases fit TRBD1. The germline V gene has CDR1 MDHEN and CDR2 SYDVKM. V lost 3 bases, J lost 1 base, and 6 bases stayed unmatched. There are 16 residues in the CDR3. The CDR3: CASSFGGGWSNQPQHF. As DNA, the CDR3 is TGTGCCAGCAGTTTTGGAGGGGGCTGGAGCAATCAGCCCCAGCATTTT.

The chain combines TRBV6-4 with TRBJ2-2; D is perhaps TRBD2 (6 bases). The V and J ends lost 7 bases and 3 bases respectively, with 15 bases between them. Germline loops: CDR1 MRHNA, CDR2 SNTAGT. The CDR3 runs 15 residues. In DNA, the CDR3 is TGTGCCAGCACCAGGACTCCGGGGGACACCGGGGAGCTGTTTTTT. This sequence encodes CASTRTPGDTGELFF.

The chain is built from TRBV5-5 and TRBJ1-2; 8 nucleotides agree with TRBD1. Per the germline V gene, CDR1 is SGHKS and CDR2 is YYEKEE (reference sequence). CDR3 length: 16 residues. J gave up 4 bases and V 6 bases, and 14 bases lay outside the gene matches. The CDR3 reads CASILGWAGGFYGYTF. The CDR3 nucleotides are TGTGCCAGCATCCTGGGATGGGCAGGGGGCTTCTATGGCTACACCTTC.

This chain joins TRBV24-1 and TRBJ2-1; D gene ambiguous. This CDR3 contains 13 residues. Trimming pared 1 base from V and 6 bases from J, leaving 6 bases between. Germline lookup yields CDR1 KGHDR and CDR2 SFDVKD. Written as DNA, the CDR3 is TGTGCCACCAGTGATTTTCCGCGCAATGAGCAGTTCTTC. It is translated as CATSDFPRNEQFF.

This clone appeared a single time. J is TRBJ2-1 and V is TRBV7-3; 12 bases line up with TRBD2. The CDR3 sequence is 16 residues long. With V trimmed by 3 bases and J by 9 bases, 9 bases remained unmatched. Germline V CDR1 and CDR2: SGHTA, FQGTGA. The CDR3 region is CASSFHLAGGPGEQFF. For the CDR3, the DNA is TGTGCCAGCAGCTTCCATCTAGCGGGAGGGCCAGGTGAGCAGTTCTTC.